This entry concerns a single T cell receptor beta chain. Its antigen is currently unknown. The sample belongs to a study of Ad26.COV2.S vaccination and SARS-CoV-2 variants. TCRdb's copy holds only in-frame clones and misses some; the assay was immunoSEQ multiplex PCR. The sample has about 100,000 clones, over 70% seen once. Study-wide results and caveats: Researchers reported similar non-spike TCR breadth in vaccine and placebo recipients. Measurements of TCR breadth and depth may have given underestimates of the total T cell responses. Greater spike-specific TCR breadth was seen in vaccine recipients than in placebo recipients.

Trimming took off 0 bases at V and 5 bases at J, with 8 bases between the two ends. Germline CDR1 SGHNT, CDR2 YYREEE (reference sequence). The length of the CDR3 is 13 residues. Sequenced material: peripheral blood, taken after recovery from COVID-19. The chain couples TRBV5-4 to TRBJ2-5; tentative D call: TRBD1 (5 bases). The receptor was derived from a human donor who had recovered from COVID-19. The CDR3 nucleotides are TGTGCCAGCAGCTTGGCAGGGCCCGAGACCCAGTACTTC. Its translation is CASSLAGPETQYF.